The 27 T cell receptor beta chains below were found in one sample sequenced in a study of blood T cell repertoires in COVID-19. Method: immunoSEQ multiplex PCR; TCRdb's copy keeps in-frame clones and lacks some. The repertoire has about 220,000 clones, 80% to 90% of them found once; the top ten carry roughly 21%. Source material: peripheral blood. The receptors derive from a man between 25 and 39 years old with active or convalescent COVID-19.

V and J are TRBV30 and TRBJ1-1, with D possibly matching TRBD1 (6 bases). Germline V gives CDR1 GTSNPN, CDR2 SVGIG (reference sequence). This CDR3 has 14 amino acids. Trimming shortened V by 0 bases and J by 5 bases, and 13 bases separated the two germline ends. CDR3 coding DNA: TGTGCCTGGAGTGTACTAACAGGGCAAACTGAAGCTTTCTTT. As protein: CAWSVLTGQTEAFF.

This clone has just a few counts. The J gene is TRBJ1-3, the V gene TRBV5-1; D is possibly TRBD1 (5 bases). The germline CDR1 and CDR2 sequences are SGHRS and YFSETQ. There are 15 residues in the CDR3. Deletions cut 4 bases from V and 4 bases from J, with 15 bases between. The CDR3 reads CASSIIPGNGNTIYF. The CDR3 coding sequence is TGCGCCAGCAGCATTATCCCAGGGAACGGAAACACCATATATTTT.

V usage is TRBV4-2 and J usage is TRBJ1-2; TRBD1 might be the D (5 bases). CDR1 and CDR2 from the germline V gene are LGHNA and YNFKEQ. The CDR3 consists of 14 residues. Trimming took 10 bases from V and 6 from J, leaving 21 bases between them. The CDR3: CATKGNRPANGYTF. DNA of the CDR3: TGTGCCACCAAAGGAAACAGGCCGGCGAATGGCTACACCTTC.

This chain uses TRBV6-6 with TRBJ2-7, with 11 bases aligning to TRBD1. Trimming cost V 5 bases and J 1 base; bases outside gene matches: 7. The CDR3 runs 16 residues. Germline lookup yields CDR1 MNHNY and CDR2 SVGAGI (reference sequence). Written as DNA, the CDR3 is TGTGCCAGCAGTGCACGGGGACAGGGGGGATCCTACGAGCAGTACTTC. It encodes CASSARGQGGSYEQYF.

The chain has TRBV5-1 and TRBJ2-2; a possible D gene is TRBD1 (6 bases). V lost 8 bases to trimming and J lost 3 bases, with 14 bases between them. Germline lookup yields CDR1 SGHRS and CDR2 YFSETQ. This CDR3 has 14 residues. CDR3 nucleotide sequence: TGCGCCAGTCGACCCCAGGGGTACACCGGGGAGCTGTTTTTT. The encoded protein is CASRPQGYTGELFF.

In DNA, the CDR3 is TGTGCCAGCAACCTACAGGGCCCCTATGGCTACACCTTC. Translated, it gives CASNLQGPYGYTF. The genes are TRBV28 and TRBJ1-2, with TRBD1 as a possible D gene (6 bases). Germline values: CDR1 MDHEN, CDR2 SYDVKM. V lost 7 bases and J lost 4, with 13 bases in between. The CDR3 contains 13 residues.

The rearrangement joins TRBV5-5 to TRBJ2-7; the D gene is possibly TRBD2 (5 bases). CDR1 and CDR2 from the germline V gene are SGHKS and YYEKEE (reference sequence). This CDR3 region has 15 residues. V dropped 4 bases and J dropped 2 bases, with 16 bases sitting between them. This CDR3 is CASSHALADTYEQYF. As DNA, the CDR3 is TGTGCCAGCAGCCACGCGCTAGCCGACACCTACGAGCAGTACTTC.

This sequence joins TRBV19 and TRBJ2-1; D is possibly TRBD2 (7 bases). Trimming took off 2 bases at V and 4 bases at J, with 15 bases between the two ends. The CDR3 loop spans 16 amino acids. Germline CDR1 LNHDA, CDR2 SQIVND (reference sequence). CDR3 amino acids: CASSIKEGGPYNEQFF. CDR3 sequence (DNA): TGTGCCAGTAGTATAAAAGAGGGGGGGCCATACAATGAGCAGTTCTTC.

This clone was detected once. The chain has TRBV7-6 and TRBJ2-7; possible D gene TRBD2, 7 bases. Germline CDR1 SGHVS, CDR2 FNYEAQ. Trimming took 1 base from V and 4 from J, leaving 8 bases between them. This CDR3 is built from 13 residues. As DNA, the CDR3 is TGTGCCAGCAGCTTAGAGGGGGGGTACGAGCAGTACTTC. Encoded protein: CASSLEGGYEQYF. Based on the CDR3 plus reference TRBV7-6 and TRBJ2-7, the full variable domain is GAGVSQSPRYKVTKRGQDVALRCDPISGHVSLYWYRQALGQGPEFLTYFNYEAQQDKSGLPNDRFSAERPEGSISTLTIQRTEQRDSAMYRCASSLEGGYEQYFGPGTRLTVT.

This sequence joins TRBV13 and TRBJ2-5, with TRBD1 as a possible D gene (5 bases). The CDR3 has 16 amino acids. The V and J ends lost 3 bases and 3 bases respectively, with 17 bases between them. Germline V CDR1 and CDR2: PRHDT, FYEKMQ (reference sequence). DNA for the CDR3: TGTGCCAGCAGCTTTTACAGGAGAGTGGAAAAAGAGACCCAGTACTTC. It is translated as CASSFYRRVEKETQYF.

The chain links TRBV7-8 to TRBJ2-1, with TRBD2 matching over 11 bases. The V gene end was trimmed by 1 base and the J gene end by 4 bases; junction bases not matched to a gene: 18. The CDR3 contains 21 residues. From germline, CDR1 is SGHVS and CDR2 FQNEAQ. CDR3 nucleotides: TGTGCCAGCAGCTTAGAATCCGGGACCCCAACGCGACTAGCGGGATACAATGAGCAGTTCTTC. It translates to CASSLESGTPTRLAGYNEQFF.

This chain uses TRBV15 with TRBJ1-1; a weak D match, TRBD1 (6 bases). Trimming cost V 3 bases and J 4 bases, with 15 bases left between them. This CDR3 has 15 amino acids. The germline V gene encodes CDR1 LNHNV and CDR2 YYDKDF (reference sequence). This chain's CDR3 is CATSSGTGLGTEAFF. Here the CDR3 DNA reads TGTGCCACCAGCAGTGGAACAGGGTTAGGCACTGAAGCTTTCTTT.

This chain links TRBV19 with TRBJ2-7; D is possibly TRBD2 (5 bases). The CDR3 extends over 13 amino acids. Germline lookup yields CDR1 LNHDA and CDR2 SQIVND (reference sequence). The V end lost 5 bases, the J end lost 8 bases, and 16 bases lay between the germline ends. CDR3 residues: CASSFRTPGQQYF. The CDR3, as DNA: TGTGCCAGTAGTTTCCGGACTCCCGGGCAGCAGTACTTC.

This clone was seen more than once but under ten times. The rearrangement uses TRBV5-5 and TRBJ2-7; D perhaps matches TRBD2 (6 bases). Germline V lookup: CDR1 SGHKS, CDR2 YYEKEE (reference sequence). This CDR3 comprises 13 residues. V was pared by 4 bases and J by 7 bases, with 15 bases between. CDR3 sequence (DNA): TGTGCCAGCAGCCCCCCCGGGGGTTCTGAGCAGTACTTC. Translated, it gives CASSPPGGSEQYF.

This clone was detected a few times. The chain carries TRBV6-5 and TRBJ1-6, with TRBD1 as a possible D gene (6 bases). The V end lost 10 bases, the J end lost 7 bases, and 14 bases lay between the germline ends. The CDR3 has 13 residues. Germline CDR1 reads MNHEY; CDR2 reads SVGAGI. CDR3 loop: CATRQELNSPLHF. CDR3 DNA: TGTGCCACCAGACAGGAGCTCAATTCACCCCTCCACTTT.

In its sample, this clone was seen a few times. The chain links TRBV7-2 to TRBJ2-2; 7 bases are a match to TRBD1. The CDR3 totals 14 residues. Unmatched junction bases numbered 2, after V lost 7 bases and J lost 0 bases. CDR1 is SGHTA and CDR2 is FQGNSA in the germline V gene. CDR3 residues: CASTDRANTGELFF. The CDR3 nucleotides are TGTGCCAGCACCGACAGGGCGAACACCGGGGAGCTGTTTTTT.

The chain carries TRBV2 and TRBJ1-5, with a weak D call TRBD1 (5 bases). V lost 6 bases and J lost 7, with 10 bases in between. Germline V gene sequence: CDR1 SNHLY, CDR2 FYNNEI. CDR3 length: 12 amino acids. Here the CDR3 DNA reads TGTGCCAGCAGAGGGACTTCCCAGCCCCAGCATTTT. Protein sequence: CASRGTSQPQHF.

In its sample, this clone was seen once. The chain links TRBV4-1 to TRBJ2-7; D unresolved. Germline values: CDR1 MGHRA, CDR2 YSYEKL. The CDR3 runs to 14 residues. V lost 1 base to trimming and J lost 0 bases, with 7 bases between them. The CDR3 DNA is TGCGCCAGCAGCCAAGTCGGTAGCTCCTACGAGCAGTACTTC. This sequence encodes CASSQVGSSYEQYF.

This chain joins TRBV27 and TRBJ2-7; maybe TRBD2 (6 bases). V lost 5 bases and J lost 3, with 20 bases in between. This CDR3 is 16 amino acids long. Germline V gives CDR1 MNHEY, CDR2 SMNVEV (reference sequence). In DNA, the CDR3 is TGTGCCAGCAGTCCCTACCCGCGGGGTCTGAACTACGAGCAGTACTTC. Protein: CASSPYPRGLNYEQYF.

This chain uses TRBV6-5 with TRBJ1-1, with 10 bases that match TRBD1. This CDR3 is built from 15 residues. CDR1 is MNHEY, CDR2 SVGAGI, per germline. The junction had 8 bases not matched to a gene; V was cut back by 6 bases and J by 4 bases. The CDR3 nucleotides are TGTGCCAGCAGCACAGGCGGGACAGGGGCCACTGAAGCTTTCTTT. It yields the protein CASSTGGTGATEAFF.

This chain links TRBV19 with TRBJ1-6; 8 bases match TRBD1. CDR1 is LNHDA and CDR2 is SQIVND in the germline V gene (reference sequence). The V gene end was trimmed by 5 bases and the J gene end by 10 bases; junction bases not matched to a gene: 7. The length of the CDR3 is 14 residues. In DNA form, the CDR3 reads TGTGCCAGTAGTTCTGGGGACAGGAGGTCACCCCTCCACTTT. It codes for CASSSGDRRSPLHF.

With regard to this clone: Other nucleotide sequences in the sample specify the same CDR3. The chain combines TRBV5-1 with TRBJ1-5; no firm D call. From germline, CDR1 is SGHRS and CDR2 YFSETQ. The CDR3 length is 14 residues. Deletions cut 0 bases from V and 4 bases from J, with 8 bases between. The CDR3 DNA sequence: TGCGCCAGCAGCTTGGAAGGAGAGAATCAGCCCCAGCATTTT. Protein: CASSLEGENQPQHF.

The chain recombines TRBV5-1 with TRBJ2-3; 9 bases are shared with TRBD2. V was clipped by 0 bases and J by 0 bases; unmatched bases: 5. The CDR3 spans 17 residues. Germline V gene sequence: CDR1 SGHRS, CDR2 YFSETQ. The CDR3 loop is CASSLGVAGASTDTQYF. As DNA, the CDR3 is TGCGCCAGCAGCTTGGGGGTAGCGGGGGCTAGCACAGATACGCAGTATTTT. The full variable domain, with the rest looked up from reference TRBV5-1 and TRBJ2-3, is KAGVTQTPRYLIKTRGQQVTLSCSPISGHRSVSWYQQTPGQGLQFLFEYFSETQRNKGNFPGRFSGRQFSNSRSEMNVSTLELGDSALYLCASSLGVAGASTDTQYFGPGTRLTVL.

The chain couples TRBV9 to TRBJ2-1; 12 nucleotides match TRBD2. V lost 3 bases and J lost 5; bases outside the gene matches: 0. CDR1 SGDLS and CDR2 YYNGEE come from the germline V gene. The CDR3 has 14 residues. CDR3 sequence reads: CASSGTSGNNEQFF. As DNA, the CDR3 is TGTGCCAGCAGCGGGACTAGCGGGAACAATGAGCAGTTCTTC.

V is TRBV7-6 and J is TRBJ1-2; D unclear. The CDR3 consists of 15 residues. The V end was cut by 1 base, the J end by 4 bases, with 13 bases between. CDR1 is SGHVS, CDR2 FNYEAQ, per germline. CDR3 loop: CASSLEQNAGYGYTF. CDR3 DNA sequence: TGTGCCAGCAGCTTAGAACAAAACGCGGGCTATGGCTACACCTTC.

The chain uses TRBV5-5 and TRBJ2-7; D might be TRBD2 (5 bases). CDR1 is SGHKS and CDR2 is YYEKEE in the germline V gene (reference sequence). Trimming shortened V by 0 bases and J by 1 base, and 14 bases separated the two germline ends. The CDR3 runs 16 residues. The CDR3 DNA sequence: TGTGCCAGCAGCTTGGCGGGGTGGGGTCCGTCCTACGAGCAGTACTTC. This encodes CASSLAGWGPSYEQYF.

The chain combines TRBV10-3 with TRBJ2-7; the match to TRBD2 covers 10 bases. Per the germline V gene, CDR1 is ENHRY and CDR2 is SYGVKD. This CDR3 contains 13 residues. V gave up 5 bases and J gave up 3 bases; unmatched junction bases: 1. CDR3 amino acids: CAISRTSGYEQYF. The CDR3 DNA reads TGTGCCATCAGTCGGACTAGCGGCTACGAGCAGTACTTC.